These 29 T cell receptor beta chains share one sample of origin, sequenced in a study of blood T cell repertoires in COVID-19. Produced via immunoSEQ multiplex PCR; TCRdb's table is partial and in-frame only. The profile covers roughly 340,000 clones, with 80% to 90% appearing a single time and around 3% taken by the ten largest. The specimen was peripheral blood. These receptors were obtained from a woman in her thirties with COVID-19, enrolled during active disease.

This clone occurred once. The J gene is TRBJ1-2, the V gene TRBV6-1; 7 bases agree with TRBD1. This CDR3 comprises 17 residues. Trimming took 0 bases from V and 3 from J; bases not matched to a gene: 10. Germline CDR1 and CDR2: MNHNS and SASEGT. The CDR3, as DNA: TGTGCCAGCAGTGAAGCGCCCGGGACAGCTTCTCACTATGGCTACACCTTC. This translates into CASSEAPGTASHYGYTF.

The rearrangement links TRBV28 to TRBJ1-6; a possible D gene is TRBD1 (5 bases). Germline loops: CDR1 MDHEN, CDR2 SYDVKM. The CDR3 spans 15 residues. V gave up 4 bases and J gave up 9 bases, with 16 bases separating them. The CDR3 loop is CASSSPWGTPSPLHF. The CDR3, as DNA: TGTGCCAGCAGTTCCCCCTGGGGCACTCCTTCACCCCTCCACTTT.

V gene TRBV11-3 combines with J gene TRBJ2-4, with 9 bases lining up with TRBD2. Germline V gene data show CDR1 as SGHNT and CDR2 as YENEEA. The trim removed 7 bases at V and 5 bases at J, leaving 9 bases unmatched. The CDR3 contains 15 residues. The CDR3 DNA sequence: TGTGCCAGCACCTATTTAGCGGGAGACGAAAACATTCAGTACTTC. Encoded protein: CASTYLAGDENIQYF.

CDR3 in amino acids: CSASRTGNTEAFF. The CDR3 DNA is TGCAGCGCCTCCAGGACAGGGAACACTGAAGCTTTCTTT. V and J are TRBV29-1 and TRBJ1-1; TRBD1 matches at 7 bases. The CDR3 consists of 13 residues. The germline gives CDR1 SQVTM, CDR2 ANQGSEA. After removal of 7 bases from V and 1 base from J, the junction contained 6 bases not matched to a gene.

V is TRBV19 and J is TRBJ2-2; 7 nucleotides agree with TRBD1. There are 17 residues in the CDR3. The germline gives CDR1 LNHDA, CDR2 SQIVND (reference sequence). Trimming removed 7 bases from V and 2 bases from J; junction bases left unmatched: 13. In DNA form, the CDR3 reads TGTGCCAGTACACTACAGGGGTTGGATGTTAACACCGGGGAGCTGTTTTTT. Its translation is CASTLQGLDVNTGELFF.

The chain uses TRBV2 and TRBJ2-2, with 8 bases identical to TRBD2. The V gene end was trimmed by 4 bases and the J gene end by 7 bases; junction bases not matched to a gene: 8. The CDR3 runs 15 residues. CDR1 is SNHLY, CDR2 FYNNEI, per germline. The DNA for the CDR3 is TGTGCCAGCAGTGCAGAAGCGGGAGCAGGCGGGGAGCTGTTTTTT. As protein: CASSAEAGAGGELFF.

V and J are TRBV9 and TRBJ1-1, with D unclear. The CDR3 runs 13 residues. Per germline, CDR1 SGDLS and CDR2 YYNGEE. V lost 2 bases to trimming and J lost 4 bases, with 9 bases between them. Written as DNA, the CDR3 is TGTGCCAGCAGCGTCATGGGAGGCACTGAAGCTTTCTTT. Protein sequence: CASSVMGGTEAFF.

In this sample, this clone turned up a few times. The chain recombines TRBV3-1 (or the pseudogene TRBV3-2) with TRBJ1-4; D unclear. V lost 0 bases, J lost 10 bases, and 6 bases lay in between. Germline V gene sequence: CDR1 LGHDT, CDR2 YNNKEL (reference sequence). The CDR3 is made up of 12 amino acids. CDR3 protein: CASSQEPRKLFF. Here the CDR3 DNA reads TGTGCCAGCAGCCAAGAACCCAGAAAACTGTTTTTT.

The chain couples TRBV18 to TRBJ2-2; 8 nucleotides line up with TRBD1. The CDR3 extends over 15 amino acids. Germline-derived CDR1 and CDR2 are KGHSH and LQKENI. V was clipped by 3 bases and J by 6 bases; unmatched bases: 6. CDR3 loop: CASSPSGQEAGELFF. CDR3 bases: TGTGCCAGCTCACCCTCGGGACAGGAAGCCGGGGAGCTGTTTTTT.

CDR3 DNA sequence: TGTGCCATCAGTGATCATAACACGCCCTCTAACTATGGCTACACCTTC. Translating gives CAISDHNTPSNYGYTF. The chain carries TRBV10-3 and TRBJ1-2, with D hard to call. This CDR3 region has 16 residues. Trimming took off 3 bases at V and 0 bases at J, with 14 bases between the two ends. The germline CDR1 and CDR2 sequences are ENHRY and SYGVKD.

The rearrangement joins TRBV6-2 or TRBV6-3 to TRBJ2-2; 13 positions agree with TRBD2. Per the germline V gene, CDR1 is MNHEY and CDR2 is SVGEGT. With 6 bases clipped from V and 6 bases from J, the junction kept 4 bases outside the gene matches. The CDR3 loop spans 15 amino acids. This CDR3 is CASSELAGGAGELFF. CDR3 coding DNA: TGTGCCAGCAGCGAACTAGCGGGGGGGGCCGGGGAGCTGTTTTTT.

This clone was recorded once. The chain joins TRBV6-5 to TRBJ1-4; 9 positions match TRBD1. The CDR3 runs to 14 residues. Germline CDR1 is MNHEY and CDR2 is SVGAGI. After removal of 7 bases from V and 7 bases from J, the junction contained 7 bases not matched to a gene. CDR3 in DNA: TGTGCCAGCATGACAGGGGGGTATGGTGAAAAACTGTTTTTT. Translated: CASMTGGYGEKLFF.

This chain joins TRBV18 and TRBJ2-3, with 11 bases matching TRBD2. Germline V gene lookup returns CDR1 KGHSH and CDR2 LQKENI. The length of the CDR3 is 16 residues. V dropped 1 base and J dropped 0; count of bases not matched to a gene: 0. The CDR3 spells CASSPLAGGSTDTQYF. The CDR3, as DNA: TGTGCCAGCTCACCACTAGCGGGGGGGAGCACAGATACGCAGTATTTT.

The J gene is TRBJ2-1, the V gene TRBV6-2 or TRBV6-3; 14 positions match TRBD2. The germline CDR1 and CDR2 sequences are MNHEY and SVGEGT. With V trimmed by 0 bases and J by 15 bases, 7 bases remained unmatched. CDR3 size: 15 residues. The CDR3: CASSYSGLAGELRFF. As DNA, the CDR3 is TGTGCCAGCAGTTACTCGGGACTAGCGGGAGAGTTAAGGTTCTTC.

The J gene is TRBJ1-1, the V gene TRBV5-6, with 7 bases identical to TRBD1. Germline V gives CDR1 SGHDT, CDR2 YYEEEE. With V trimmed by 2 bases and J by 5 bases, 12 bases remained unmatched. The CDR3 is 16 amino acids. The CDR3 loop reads CASSLRGRGFETEAFF. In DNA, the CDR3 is TGTGCCAGCAGCTTAAGGGGCAGGGGGTTTGAAACTGAAGCTTTCTTT.

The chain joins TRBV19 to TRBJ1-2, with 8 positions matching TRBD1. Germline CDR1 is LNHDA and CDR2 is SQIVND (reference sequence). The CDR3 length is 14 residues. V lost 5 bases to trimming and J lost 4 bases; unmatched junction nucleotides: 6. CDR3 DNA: TGTGCCAGTAGTTCTTGGACAGGGCCCTATGGCTACACCTTC. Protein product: CASSSWTGPYGYTF.

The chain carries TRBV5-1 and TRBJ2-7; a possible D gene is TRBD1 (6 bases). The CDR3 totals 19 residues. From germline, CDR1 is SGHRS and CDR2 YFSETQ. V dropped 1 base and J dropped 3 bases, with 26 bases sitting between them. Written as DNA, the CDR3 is TGCGCCAGCAGCTTGACCCCCCGCCGACAGGCTCCGAGCGGCTACGAGCAGTACTTC. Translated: CASSLTPRRQAPSGYEQYF.

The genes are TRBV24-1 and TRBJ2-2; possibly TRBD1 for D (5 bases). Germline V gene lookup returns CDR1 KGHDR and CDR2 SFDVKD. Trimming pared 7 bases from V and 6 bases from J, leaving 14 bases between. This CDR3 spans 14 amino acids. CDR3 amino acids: CATSRENSPGELFF. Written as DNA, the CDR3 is TGTGCCACCAGCAGGGAAAATTCCCCCGGGGAGCTGTTTTTT.

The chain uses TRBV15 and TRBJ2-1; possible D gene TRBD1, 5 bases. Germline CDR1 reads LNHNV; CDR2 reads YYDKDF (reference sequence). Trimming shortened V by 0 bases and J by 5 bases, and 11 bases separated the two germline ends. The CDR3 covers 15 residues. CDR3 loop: CATSRDKGIDNEQFF. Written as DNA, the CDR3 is TGTGCCACCAGCAGAGATAAGGGGATAGACAATGAGCAGTTCTTC.

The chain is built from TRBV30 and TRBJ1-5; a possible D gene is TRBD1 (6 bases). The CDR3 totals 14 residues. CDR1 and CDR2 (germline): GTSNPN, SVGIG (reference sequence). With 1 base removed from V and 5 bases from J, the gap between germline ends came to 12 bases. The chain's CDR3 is CAWSAGDTDQPQHF. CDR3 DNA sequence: TGTGCCTGGAGTGCCGGGGACACCGATCAGCCCCAGCATTTT. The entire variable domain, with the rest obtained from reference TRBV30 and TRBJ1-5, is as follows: SQTIHQWPATLVQPVGSPLSLECTVEGTSNPNLYWYRQAAGRGLQLLFYSVGIGQISSEVPQNLSASRPQDRQFILSSKKLLLSDSGFYLCAWSAGDTDQPQHFGDGTRLSIL.

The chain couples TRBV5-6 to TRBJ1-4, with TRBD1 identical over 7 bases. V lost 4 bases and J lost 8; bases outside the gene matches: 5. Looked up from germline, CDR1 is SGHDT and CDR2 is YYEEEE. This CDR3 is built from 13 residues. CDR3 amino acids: CASSPGQVEKLFF. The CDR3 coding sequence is TGTGCCAGCAGCCCCGGACAGGTCGAAAAACTGTTTTTT.

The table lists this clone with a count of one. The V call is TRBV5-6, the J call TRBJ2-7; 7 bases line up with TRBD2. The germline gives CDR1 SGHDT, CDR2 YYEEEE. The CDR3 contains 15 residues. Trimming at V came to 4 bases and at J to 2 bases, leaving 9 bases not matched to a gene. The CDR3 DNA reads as TGTGCCAGCAGCCGAAGACTAGCAGGGCCCTACGAGCAGTACGTC. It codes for CASSRRLAGPYEQYV.

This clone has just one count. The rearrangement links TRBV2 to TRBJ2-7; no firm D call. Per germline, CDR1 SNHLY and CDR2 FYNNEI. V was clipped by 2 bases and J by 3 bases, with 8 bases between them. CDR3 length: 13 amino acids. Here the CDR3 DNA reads TGTGCCAGCAGTGAATCCGTCCTCTACGAGCAGTACGTC. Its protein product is CASSESVLYEQYV.

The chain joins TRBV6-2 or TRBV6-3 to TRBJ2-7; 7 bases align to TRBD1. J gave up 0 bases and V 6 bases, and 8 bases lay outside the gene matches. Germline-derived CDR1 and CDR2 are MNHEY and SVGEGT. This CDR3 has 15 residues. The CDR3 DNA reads TGTGCCAGCAGCCTACAGGGGCCTAGCTCCTACGAGCAGTACGTC. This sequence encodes CASSLQGPSSYEQYV.

CDR3 bases: TGTGCCAGCAGCTCGCCCGGGACTAGCTACAATGAGCAGTTCTTC. Its translation: CASSSPGTSYNEQFF. V gene TRBV7-9 combines with J gene TRBJ2-1, with 8 bases identical to TRBD2. CDR3 length equals 15 residues. After removal of 4 bases from V and 3 bases from J, the junction contained 5 bases not matched to a gene. The V gene's germline CDR1 is SEHNR and CDR2 FQNEAQ (reference sequence).

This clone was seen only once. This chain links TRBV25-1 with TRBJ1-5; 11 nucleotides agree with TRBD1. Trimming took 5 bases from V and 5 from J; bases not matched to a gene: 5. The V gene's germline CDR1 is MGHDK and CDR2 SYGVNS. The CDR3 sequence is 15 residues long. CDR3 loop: CASSPAGQGDQPQHF. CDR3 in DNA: TGTGCCAGCAGTCCCGCGGGACAGGGGGATCAGCCCCAGCATTTT.

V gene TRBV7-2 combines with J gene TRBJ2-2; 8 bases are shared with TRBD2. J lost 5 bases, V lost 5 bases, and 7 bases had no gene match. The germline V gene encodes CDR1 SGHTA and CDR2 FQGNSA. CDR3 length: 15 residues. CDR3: CASSRSGGRTGELFF. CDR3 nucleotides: TGTGCCAGCAGCAGATCGGGGGGGCGTACCGGGGAGCTGTTTTTT.

CDR3 protein: CASSSPGQGTFLHYGYTF. DNA of the CDR3: TGTGCCAGTAGTTCCCCGGGACAGGGGACCTTCTTGCACTATGGCTACACCTTC. The rearrangement links TRBV19 to TRBJ1-2, with TRBD1 matching 10 bases. The CDR3 totals 18 residues. V lost 5 bases, J lost 3 bases, and 15 bases stayed unmatched. Germline V gives CDR1 LNHDA, CDR2 SQIVND (reference sequence).

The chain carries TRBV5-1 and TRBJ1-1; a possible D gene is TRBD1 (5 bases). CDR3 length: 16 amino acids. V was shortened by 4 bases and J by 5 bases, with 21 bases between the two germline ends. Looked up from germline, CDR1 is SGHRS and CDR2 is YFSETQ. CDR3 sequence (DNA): TGCGCCAGCAGCCCCCGCGTCGCTTCAGGGTGGACTGAAGCTTTCTTT. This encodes CASSPRVASGWTEAFF.